Each of the 14 T cell receptor beta chains below was sequenced from the same sample in a study of a mutant IDH1 vaccine in newly diagnosed glioma. The assay was immunoSEQ multiplex PCR, and TCRdb's table has in-frame clones only and misses some. The sample lists about 130,000 clones; about four fifths were seen once. Regarding time point: week 11, during vaccination. With topical imiquimod, each dose of the vaccine consisted of 300 ug of mutant IDH1 20-mer peptide. Their target antigens are unknown. The specimen comprised PBMCs, sampled from a glioma patient whose treatment included an IDH1 peptide vaccine. Receptors were obtained from a middle-aged man with glioma.

The V gene is TRBV9, the J gene TRBJ2-3; D ambiguous. This CDR3 contains 13 residues. V was clipped by 0 bases and J by 4 bases, with 6 bases between them. Germline lookup yields CDR1 SGDLS and CDR2 YYNGEE. CDR3 sequence (DNA): TGTGCCAGCAGCGTAGATGCGGCAGATACGCAGTATTTT. This codes for CASSVDAADTQYF.

The rearrangement uses TRBV6-1 and TRBJ2-3, with 9 bases lining up with TRBD2. The CDR3 covers 16 residues. Trimming took 4 bases from V and 4 from J; bases not matched to a gene: 9. Germline lookup yields CDR1 MNHNS and CDR2 SASEGT. The CDR3 sequence: CASSGLAGIQADTQYF. The CDR3 DNA reads TGTGCCAGCAGTGGCCTAGCGGGGATCCAAGCAGATACGCAGTATTTT.

The chain links TRBV10-3 to TRBJ2-1; 11 nucleotides align to TRBD2. CDR3 length equals 15 residues. CDR1 and CDR2 from the germline V gene are ENHRY and SYGVKD. V was clipped by 8 bases and J by 0 bases; unmatched bases: 3. DNA of the CDR3: TGTGCCATCGGACTAGCGGGCCTCTCCTACAATGAGCAGTTCTTC. This codes for CAIGLAGLSYNEQFF.

This chain uses TRBV5-1 with TRBJ1-2, with a tentative D call TRBD1 (5 bases). The CDR3 extends over 16 amino acids. Trimming removed 4 bases at V and 3 bases at J, with 19 bases between. Germline CDR1 and CDR2: SGHRS and YFSETQ. The CDR3 loop reads CASSRHSRVADYGYTF. DNA for the CDR3: TGCGCCAGCAGCCGCCACAGCAGGGTCGCAGACTATGGCTACACCTTC.

The chain employs TRBV6-5 and TRBJ1-1; TRBD1 matches 9 bases. Trimming cost V 4 bases and J 5 bases; bases outside gene matches: 8. CDR1 is MNHEY and CDR2 is SVGAGI in the germline V gene. The CDR3 totals 15 residues. CDR3 amino acids: CASSSLTGGWTEAFF. DNA of the CDR3: TGTGCCAGCAGTTCCCTGACAGGGGGATGGACTGAAGCTTTCTTT.

The J gene is TRBJ1-3, the V gene TRBV7-9; 7 bases map to TRBD1. V gave up 11 bases and J gave up 2 bases; unmatched junction bases: 9. Germline values: CDR1 SEHNR, CDR2 FQNEAQ (reference sequence). The CDR3 runs to 14 residues. The CDR3 DNA reads as TGTGCCGGCCAAGTGACAGGGCCTGGAAACACCATATATTTT. Residues: CAGQVTGPGNTIYF.

This chain uses TRBV2 with TRBJ2-3, with D hard to call. Germline CDR1 SNHLY, CDR2 FYNNEI. The CDR3 runs 14 residues. V dropped 4 bases and J dropped 6 bases, with 14 bases sitting between them. The CDR3 coding sequence is TGTGCCAGCAGTGCGGCGACGCCGGAGGATACGCAGTATTTT. This sequence encodes CASSAATPEDTQYF.

The chain combines TRBV9 with TRBJ2-7, with D possibly TRBD1 on 6 matching bases. Germline V lookup: CDR1 SGDLS, CDR2 YYNGEE. This CDR3 is 16 amino acids long. V lost 0 bases and J 7 bases, leaving 20 bases between the germline ends. The CDR3 sequence: CASSVDSGQGLREQYF. Written as DNA, the CDR3 is TGTGCCAGCAGCGTAGATTCGGGACAAGGGCTACGTGAGCAGTACTTC.

V and J are TRBV25-1 and TRBJ2-1; no reliable D call. CDR3 length: 15 residues. Trimming left V 2 bases short and J 10 bases short, with 18 bases between. CDR1 MGHDK and CDR2 SYGVNS come from the germline V gene. This CDR3 is CASSERVGRAGEQFF. The CDR3 DNA is TGTGCCAGCAGTGAAAGGGTAGGTCGAGCAGGCGAGCAGTTCTTC.

The rearrangement joins TRBV5-1 to TRBJ2-6; D is ambiguous. The CDR3 contains 14 residues. Trimming took off 0 bases at V and 1 base at J, with 2 bases between the two ends. Germline CDR1 SGHRS, CDR2 YFSETQ. CDR3 sequence: CASSLVSGANVLTF. For the CDR3, the DNA is TGCGCCAGCAGCTTGGTGTCTGGGGCCAACGTCCTGACTTTC.

This clone was observed a few times. Possible read error: a much larger clone is one base away. Other DNA sequences within the sample encode an identical CDR3. This chain joins TRBV30 and TRBJ1-5; 10 bases align to TRBD1. The CDR3 loop spans 14 amino acids. V lost 3 bases to trimming and J lost 4 bases; unmatched junction nucleotides: 3. CDR1 and CDR2 (germline): GTSNPN, SVGIG (reference sequence). The CDR3, as DNA: TGTGCCTGGAGGGGGGACAGGGGAAATCAGCCCCAGCATTTT. Its translation is CAWRGDRGNQPQHF.

CDR3: CASSFKSGVRANYGYTF. In DNA, the CDR3 is TGTGCCAGCAGCTTCAAATCAGGGGTTAGGGCTAACTATGGCTACACCTTC. The chain couples TRBV7-9 to TRBJ1-2, with D perhaps TRBD1 (6 bases). V lost 3 bases and J lost 0, with 17 bases in between. CDR1 and CDR2 from the germline V gene are SEHNR and FQNEAQ (reference sequence). The CDR3 is made up of 17 amino acids.

This clone was counted once. This chain joins TRBV6-6 and TRBJ2-1; D remains unclear. Per the germline V gene, CDR1 is MNHNY and CDR2 is SVGAGI (reference sequence). Trimming shortened V by 6 bases and J by 6 bases, and 18 bases separated the two germline ends. There are 15 residues in the CDR3. The CDR3 coding sequence is TGTGCCAGCAGCTCCGGGCAGAGGAGTCTCAATGAGCAGTTCTTC. Protein product: CASSSGQRSLNEQFF.

The J gene is TRBJ2-1, the V gene TRBV7-2; 7 bases map to TRBD1. Per germline, CDR1 SGHTA and CDR2 FQGNSA. CDR3 length equals 15 residues. The ends lost 5 bases at V and 0 bases at J; junction bases unmatched: 4. The CDR3 nucleotides read TGTGCCAGCAGCCTCCGGGACAGCTCCTACAATGAGCAGTTCTTC. The encoded protein is CASSLRDSSYNEQFF.